The 2 T cell receptor beta chains below all came from one sample that was sequenced in a study of post-analysis software for immune sequencing data. Study results and caveats: Patients had higher frequencies than controls of five or six TRBV segments, including TRBV5-6, TRBV5-1 and TRBV20-1.

Unique-molecular-identifier-tagged TCR beta cDNA libraries were used. TCRdb analysed the PCR reads with MiXCR anew, one entry per CDR3 protein. Of 350,000 to 500,000 distinct CDR3 sequences detected, more than 30% appear once; the ten largest clones hold 7.6%. The antigens for these receptors are not known. The sample consisted of blood. The source of these receptors is a girl aged 2-10 years with multiple sclerosis.

This clonotype was seen only a few times. The chain joins TRBV7-3 to TRBJ1-1; 7 nucleotides match TRBD1. The CDR3 has 14 residues. V gave up 4 bases and J gave up 0 bases; unmatched junction bases: 2. Germline V lookup: CDR1 SGHTA, CDR2 FQGTGA. The DNA for the CDR3 is TGTGCCAGCAGCTCCGGGACAGTGAACACTGAAGCTTTCTTT. Protein: CASSSGTVNTEAFF.

This clonotype was detected only a few times. The chain has TRBV20-1 and TRBJ2-7, with a possible D match to TRBD2 (6 bases). V was clipped by 5 bases and J by 2 bases, with 19 bases between them. Per germline, CDR1 DFQATT and CDR2 SNEGSKA (reference sequence). CDR3 size: 15 residues. In DNA, the CDR3 is TGCAGTGCTGGAACCCGAGATTCGGGGGCCTACGAGCAGTACTTC. This sequence encodes CSAGTRDSGAYEQYF.